This TCR beta chain was sequenced in a study of cytotoxic CD8 clonotypes in ibrutinib-treated CLL. Concerning this clone: Antigen unknown. The junction and the germline gene differ at one end; a read error may be behind it.

Study results and limitations: On treatment, the uncommon public clonotypes contracted or remained stable. Higher circulating CD8+ T-cell counts strongly accompanied higher baseline clonality, above age-matched healthy donors.

Germline values: CDR1 MDHEN, CDR2 SYDVKM. This CDR3 region has 13 residues. The method was immunoSEQ multiplex PCR; TCRdb's version includes in-frame clones alone and lacks a portion of them. The sample lists a few hundred thousand clones, 60% to 75% occurring once. The gene calls are TRBV28 and TRBJ1-1; TRBD1 is a possible D gene (5 bases). The clonotype was recovered from a human donor with chronic lymphocytic leukemia. The material sequenced was PBMCs, taken after 24 months of ibrutinib treatment. The CDR3 reads CASSLIVRDGGVF. CDR3 coding DNA: TGTGCCAGCAGCCTGATAGTCCGGGACGGAGGGGTTTTT.